The next 3 T cell receptor beta chains were all read from a single sample in a study of shared clonotypes between healthy human individuals. Naive CD8 populations comprised CD45RO-negative cells positively selected for CCR7, excluding terminally differentiated effector memory CD45RA+ cells. Profiling relied on immunoSEQ multiplex PCR, and the TCRdb table lists in-frame clones only, not all of them. The data contain about 1,900,000 clones, approximately 95% of them singletons. Sequencing input: naive CD8+ T cells sorted from blood. The receptor set was obtained from a man between 18 and 29 years old in good health.

CDR3 DNA sequence: TGTGCCACCAGCAGAGGTCAGAGATCAAGGGATTCTGGGGCCAACGTCCTGACTTTC. As protein: CATSRGQRSRDSGANVLTF. This sequence joins TRBV15 and TRBJ2-6, with no clear D. V lost 1 base to trimming and J lost 1 base, with 17 bases between them. Germline-derived CDR1 and CDR2 are LNHNV and YYDKDF (reference sequence). The CDR3 consists of 19 residues.

The rearrangement uses TRBV27 and TRBJ2-7; D ambiguous. Germline-derived CDR1 and CDR2 are MNHEY and SMNVEV (reference sequence). Trimming took off 3 bases at V and 3 bases at J, with 12 bases between the two ends. The CDR3 runs 14 residues. As DNA, the CDR3 is TGTGCCAGCAGTTTGGCTACCTCCGGCTACGAGCAGTACTTC. This encodes CASSLATSGYEQYF.

This clone was counted a single time. The chain uses TRBV2 and TRBJ2-7; TRBD1 matches 7 bases. The CDR3 is made up of 17 amino acids. V lost 6 bases, J lost 2 bases, and 16 bases stayed unmatched. Germline CDR1 reads SNHLY; CDR2 reads FYNNEI. CDR3 sequence: CASSVILTGPPPYEQYF. DNA of the CDR3: TGTGCCAGCAGCGTTATACTGACAGGGCCTCCTCCCTACGAGCAGTACTTC.